A single sample is the source of the 26 T cell receptor beta chains below, sequenced in a study of blood T cell repertoires in COVID-19. Generated by immunoSEQ multiplex PCR, the TCRdb table keeps only in-frame clones and is missing some. The sample lists 170,000 or so clones; around four fifths were seen once. Sample: peripheral blood. The receptors come from a woman aged 55-75 years with acute or convalescent COVID-19.

The chain couples TRBV28 to TRBJ1-4; D gene unclear. Germline V gene lookup returns CDR1 MDHEN and CDR2 SYDVKM. The CDR3 is made up of 15 amino acids. V lost 2 bases to trimming and J lost 3 bases, with 10 bases between them. For the CDR3, the DNA is TGTGCCAGCAGTTTAACGGGTAGCGCTAATGAAAAACTGTTTTTT. It specifies CASSLTGSANEKLFF. The whole variable domain, remainder taken from reference TRBV28 and TRBJ1-4, is DVKVTQSSRYLVKRTGEKVFLECVQDMDHENMFWYRQDPGLGLRLIYFSYDVKMKEKGDIPEGYSVSREKKERFSLILESASTNQTSMYLCASSLTGSANEKLFFGSGTQLSVL.

V and J are TRBV7-3 and TRBJ2-7; 13 bases fit TRBD2. Germline V gene lookup returns CDR1 SGHTA and CDR2 FQGTGA. This CDR3 has 15 residues. The ends lost 5 bases at V and 3 bases at J; junction bases unmatched: 4. The CDR3: CASSRGTSGIYEQYF. Written as DNA, the CDR3 is TGTGCCAGCAGCCGCGGGACTAGCGGGATCTACGAGCAGTACTTC.

V gene TRBV19 combines with J gene TRBJ1-1; D is undetermined. The germline CDR1 and CDR2 sequences are LNHDA and SQIVND (reference sequence). The germline V and J ends were trimmed by 2 bases and 0 bases, with 10 bases remaining between them. The CDR3 has 15 amino acids. The CDR3 region has the DNA TGTGCCAGTAGTATATCCGAACAGTTGAACACTGAAGCTTTCTTT. Translating gives CASSISEQLNTEAFF.

This chain connects TRBV18 to TRBJ2-7; D gene uncertain. This CDR3 has 13 residues. Germline V lookup: CDR1 KGHSH, CDR2 LQKENI. V lost 0 bases to trimming and J lost 7 bases, with 10 bases between them. CDR3 residues: CASSPPQVWEQYF. The DNA for the CDR3 is TGTGCCAGCTCACCACCGCAGGTTTGGGAGCAGTACTTC.

The rearrangement uses TRBV5-1 and TRBJ1-6; D may be TRBD1 (5 bases). This CDR3 contains 17 residues. Germline CDR1 SGHRS, CDR2 YFSETQ. V lost 4 bases and J 2 bases, leaving 16 bases between the germline ends. This CDR3 reads CASSPTGGDAYNSPLHF. The CDR3 region has the DNA TGCGCCAGCAGCCCCACAGGCGGGGATGCCTATAATTCACCCCTCCACTTT.

The chain couples TRBV7-2 to TRBJ2-7, with 7 bases fitting TRBD1. J gave up 3 bases and V 4 bases, and 6 bases lay outside the gene matches. Germline V CDR1 and CDR2: SGHTA, FQGNSA. This CDR3 contains 14 residues. The CDR3 loop is CASSSETGNYEQYF. CDR3 coding DNA: TGTGCCAGCAGCTCAGAGACAGGGAACTACGAGCAGTACTTC.

The chain is built from TRBV18 and TRBJ1-2, with TRBD1 identical over 8 bases. CDR3 length equals 15 residues. Per the germline V gene, CDR1 is KGHSH and CDR2 is LQKENI. Trimming cost V 3 bases and J 4 bases; bases outside gene matches: 7. CDR3 sequence reads: CASSPGQVNVYGYTF. CDR3 sequence (DNA): TGTGCCAGCTCACCGGGACAGGTCAACGTCTATGGCTACACCTTC.

This chain links TRBV3-1 (or the pseudogene TRBV3-2) with TRBJ2-3, with TRBD2 matching 8 bases. V gave up 5 bases and J gave up 4 bases; unmatched junction bases: 11. CDR1 LGHDT and CDR2 YNNKEL come from the germline V gene (reference sequence). The CDR3 length is 16 residues. The CDR3 nucleotides read TGTGCCAGCAGCTCAAGGACTAGCTTGGGGGCAGATACGCAGTATTTT. Translation: CASSSRTSLGADTQYF.

The chain joins TRBV2 to TRBJ2-2, with 8 bases lining up with TRBD1. Germline V lookup: CDR1 SNHLY, CDR2 FYNNEI. The CDR3 is made up of 15 amino acids. Losses at the gene ends were 7 bases for V and 3 bases for J; bases not matched to a gene: 7. The CDR3 is CASMYQGADTGELFF. The CDR3, as DNA: TGTGCCAGCATGTACCAGGGGGCCGACACCGGGGAGCTGTTTTTT.

The CDR3 loop is CASSLGGNYGYTF. The CDR3 DNA reads as TGTGCCAGCAGCTTGGGGGGCAACTATGGCTACACCTTC. The rearrangement links TRBV5-4 to TRBJ1-2; weak D call: TRBD1 (5 bases). Germline CDR1 SGHNT, CDR2 YYREEE (reference sequence). The CDR3 is 13 residues long. Trimming stripped 0 bases from V and 2 bases from J, with 5 bases between.

This clone has at least ten counts. Other DNA sequences in this sample translate to the same CDR3. V usage is TRBV5-1 and J usage is TRBJ1-6, with 7 nucleotides matching TRBD1. This CDR3 comprises 14 residues. V lost 0 bases and J lost 8; bases outside the gene matches: 2. Germline V gene lookup returns CDR1 SGHRS and CDR2 YFSETQ. DNA for the CDR3: TGCGCCAGCAGCTTGGGACAGGGCGATTCACCCCTCCACTTT. Protein: CASSLGQGDSPLHF.

The genes are TRBV11-2 and TRBJ2-7, with 9 bases fitting TRBD2. CDR1 is SGHAT and CDR2 is FQNNGV in the germline V gene. Trimming cost V 5 bases and J 6 bases; bases outside gene matches: 8. CDR3 length equals 14 residues. The CDR3 DNA sequence: TGTGCCAGCAGCGGGAGCGGGGGGATCGCCGAGCAGTACTTC. This gives the protein CASSGSGGIAEQYF.

V usage is TRBV7-2 and J usage is TRBJ2-7; 8 nucleotides align to TRBD1. V was pared by 5 bases and J by 7 bases, with 10 bases of the junction left unmatched. CDR1 is SGHTA, CDR2 FQGNSA, per germline. The CDR3 extends over 14 amino acids. Here the CDR3 DNA reads TGTGCCAGCAGCCGGATAGGACAGGGTAAGGAGCAGTACTTC. Amino acid sequence: CASSRIGQGKEQYF.

The V call is TRBV6-5, the J call TRBJ1-2, with D tentatively TRBD1 (6 bases). This CDR3 is built from 15 residues. Trimming removed 5 bases at V and 6 bases at J, with 19 bases between. Germline CDR1 reads MNHEY; CDR2 reads SVGAGI. CDR3 amino acids: CASSQNGQLVHGYTF. In nucleotides, the CDR3 is TGTGCCAGCAGTCAAAACGGACAGTTAGTCCATGGCTACACCTTC.

The gene calls are TRBV9 and TRBJ2-3; the match to TRBD2 covers 7 bases. V lost 4 bases and J lost 6; bases outside the gene matches: 11. The CDR3 has 15 residues. The V gene's germline CDR1 is SGDLS and CDR2 YYNGEE. CDR3 protein: CASSSRDYGADTQYF. The CDR3 nucleotides are TGTGCCAGCAGCTCTCGGGACTACGGGGCGGATACGCAGTATTTT. Looking up the rest from reference TRBV9 and TRBJ2-3 gives the full variable domain: DSGVTQTPKHLITATGQRVTLRCSPRSGDLSVYWYQQSLDQGLQFLIQYYNGEERAKGNILERFSAQQFPDLHSELNLSSLELGDSALYFCASSSRDYGADTQYFGPGTRLTVL.

This clone has only a few counts. The chain uses TRBV15 and TRBJ1-5, with a weak D call TRBD1 (5 bases). CDR1 is LNHNV, CDR2 YYDKDF, per germline (reference sequence). The CDR3 contains 18 residues. Trimming left V 0 bases short and J 0 bases short, with 15 bases between. CDR3 DNA sequence: TGTGCCACCAGCAGAGATCCGGCGGGGGGAAATAGCAATCAGCCCCAGCATTTT. It translates to CATSRDPAGGNSNQPQHF. Full variable domain (remainder filled in from reference TRBV15 and TRBJ1-5): DAMVIQNPRYQVTQFGKPVTLSCSQTLNHNVMYWYQQKSSQAPKLLFHYYDKDFNNEADTPDNFQSRRPNTSFCFLDIRSPGLGDTAMYLCATSRDPAGGNSNQPQHFGDGTRLSIL.

This chain uses TRBV28 with TRBJ2-3, with D possibly TRBD2 on 7 matching bases. Germline CDR1 MDHEN, CDR2 SYDVKM. Trimming pared 7 bases from V and 0 bases from J, leaving 17 bases between. The CDR3 is 16 amino acids. The CDR3 region is CASTLRGGPSTDTQYF. As DNA, the CDR3 is TGTGCCAGCACCCTGAGGGGGGGGCCTAGCACAGATACGCAGTATTTT.

This clone appeared a single time. This chain joins TRBV7-9 and TRBJ1-6; the D is unclear. Germline V gene sequence: CDR1 SEHNR, CDR2 FQNEAQ (reference sequence). Trimming pared 8 bases from V and 10 bases from J, leaving 6 bases between. This CDR3 has 10 amino acids. The CDR3 here is CASERSPLHF. Written as DNA, the CDR3 is TGTGCCAGCGAGCGGTCACCCCTCCACTTT.

The genes are TRBV6-2 or TRBV6-3 and TRBJ2-3, with 8 bases identical to TRBD2. The CDR3 runs 19 residues. V gave up 5 bases and J gave up 1 base; unmatched junction bases: 17. Germline V CDR1 and CDR2: MNHEY, SVGEGT. Written as DNA, the CDR3 is TGTGCCAGCAGTATACCCCGCCGTAGCGGGATCCCTGGCACAGATACGCAGTATTTT. Translation gives CASSIPRRSGIPGTDTQYF.

V usage is TRBV7-2 and J usage is TRBJ1-2; 7 bases map to TRBD1. This CDR3 spans 13 amino acids. Germline trimming cut 8 bases from V and 5 bases from J; bases unmatched to any gene: 8. CDR1 SGHTA and CDR2 FQGNSA come from the germline V gene. CDR3 protein: CASRSGTDYGYTF. CDR3 nucleotides: TGTGCCAGCCGCTCAGGGACAGATTATGGCTACACCTTC.

The chain joins TRBV11-2 to TRBJ2-7; possible D gene TRBD1, 5 bases. CDR1 SGHAT and CDR2 FQNNGV come from the germline V gene. Trimming took off 1 base at V and 3 bases at J, with 7 bases between the two ends. This CDR3 region has 13 residues. The CDR3 is CASSLVQGYEQYF. The CDR3 DNA reads TGTGCCAGCAGCTTAGTCCAGGGCTACGAGCAGTACTTC.

There are a few counts of this clone. V and J are TRBV5-8 and TRBJ1-5, with TRBD1 identical over 11 bases. The trim removed 4 bases at V and 0 bases at J, leaving 9 bases unmatched. Germline V gives CDR1 SGHTS, CDR2 YDEGEE. The CDR3 covers 18 residues. The DNA for the CDR3 is TGTGCCAGCAGCCCTTACGGACAGGGGGCATCTAGCAATCAGCCCCAGCATTTT. Its translation is CASSPYGQGASSNQPQHF.

CDR3 DNA sequence: TGTGCCAGCAGCTCAGGGTTCGGGACTGAAGCTTTCTTT. This encodes CASSSGFGTEAFF. The chain recombines TRBV6-2 or TRBV6-3 with TRBJ1-1; possibly TRBD1 for D (5 bases). CDR1 and CDR2 (germline): MNHEY, SVGEGT. Between the trimmed V and J ends, which lost 6 bases and 5 bases, there was a span of 13 bases. This CDR3 comprises 13 residues.

J is TRBJ2-7 and V is TRBV7-8; D is possibly TRBD1 (6 bases). Germline CDR1 reads SGHVS; CDR2 reads FQNEAQ. The V and J ends lost 2 bases and 6 bases respectively, with 14 bases between them. The CDR3 runs to 14 residues. The CDR3 DNA sequence: TGTGCCAGCAGCTTATGGCAGGGGAAGGGCGAGCAGTACTTC. This sequence encodes CASSLWQGKGEQYF.

As DNA, the CDR3 is TGTGCCAGCAGCTTAACGGGGTGGTACACAGATACGCAGTATTTT. Translated, it gives CASSLTGWYTDTQYF. The V gene is TRBV7-2, the J gene TRBJ2-3, with D perhaps matching TRBD2 (5 bases). CDR1 is SGHTA and CDR2 is FQGNSA in the germline V gene. The CDR3 is 15 amino acids. The V and J ends lost 2 bases and 2 bases respectively, with 11 bases between them.

The chain has TRBV5-1 and TRBJ2-5; 11 nucleotides align to TRBD1. CDR3 size: 16 residues. Trimming cost V 1 base and J 2 bases; bases outside gene matches: 4. Germline CDR1 SGHRS, CDR2 YFSETQ. Here the CDR3 reads CASSLRDRGTQETQYF. CDR3 DNA: TGCGCCAGCAGCTTGAGGGACAGGGGGACTCAAGAGACCCAGTACTTC.